This is a list of T cell receptor beta chains from one sample in a study of blood T cell repertoires in COVID-19. TCRdb's table, derived via immunoSEQ multiplex PCR, lists solely in-frame clones and lacks some. The sample lists around 94,000 clones, 80% to 90% occurring once. What was sequenced was peripheral blood. These receptors were taken from a man aged 35-49 years with active or convalescent COVID-19. Both conserved end residues are part of each CDR3. The D gene is left open where the match is weak. Some rows mark clone size as missing; the rest say once, few, many or name a class of expanded clone.

NA	TRBJ2-2	TRBV7-2	NA	TGTGCCAGCAGCTCTATGGACTGGAACACCGGGGAGCTGTTTTTT	CASSSMDWNTGELFF
TRBD1	TRBJ2-2	TRBV7-2	NA	TGTGCCAGCAGCTTAGTCCCCGTGACAGGGGTGTTTACCGGGGAGCTGTTTTTT	CASSLVPVTGVFTGELFF
TRBD1	TRBJ1-3	TRBV6-5	NA	TGTGCCAGCAGTTACTCCCGACAGGGCACTGGAAACACCATATATTTT	CASSYSRQGTGNTIYF
NA	TRBJ1-1	TRBV11-1	few	TGTGCCAGCAGCCGTAATACATACACTGAAGCTTTCTTT	CASSRNTYTEAFF
TRBD2	TRBJ2-1	TRBV3-1/TRBV3-2	NA	TGTGCCAGCAGCCTTGGACTAGCGGGGGCCCCCTACAATGAGCAGTTCTTC	CASSLGLAGAPYNEQFF
NA	TRBJ2-1	TRBV27	few	TGTGCCAGCAGTTTATCTCAGTTTCGGGGTAACAATGAGCAGTTCTTC	CASSLSQFRGNNEQFF
TRBD1	TRBJ1-6	TRBV12-3/TRBV12-4	NA	TGTGCCAGCAGTCGGACAGGGGATTCACCCCTCCACTTT	CASSRTGDSPLHF
TRBD2	TRBJ2-3	TRBV29-1	NA	TGCAGCGTCGTACTAGCGGGGGGGCAGACAGATACGCAGTATTTT	CSVVLAGGQTDTQYF
NA	TRBJ2-5	TRBV11-2	NA	TGTGCCAGCAGCCCCACAGGGACAATTACAGAGACCCAGTACTTC	CASSPTGTITETQYF
NA	TRBJ2-1	TRBV6-5	NA	TGTGCCAGCAGAAGGAGGTACAATGAGCAGTTCTTC	CASRRRYNEQFF
NA	TRBJ1-6	TRBV7-2	NA	TGTGCCAGCAGCTTAGAACGGTCCTCACCCCTCCACTTT	CASSLERSSPLHF
NA	TRBJ2-1	TRBV27	NA	TGTGCCAGCAGTTTATATGGACTCGCCGGGGAGAAAAAGCAGTTCTTC	CASSLYGLAGEKKQFF
NA	TRBJ2-3	TRBV30	NA	TGTGCCTGGAGTGTAGCCACAGATACGCAGTATTTT	CAWSVATDTQYF
TRBD1	TRBJ1-1	TRBV6-2/TRBV6-3	NA	TGTGCCAGCAGTGGACAGGGGGCGGTCACTGAAGCTTTCTTT	CASSGQGAVTEAFF
TRBD2	TRBJ2-5	TRBV5-1	NA	TGCGCCAGCAGTGCCAGCGGGGGGGGACAAGAGACCCAGTACTTC	CASSASGGGQETQYF
NA	TRBJ1-6	TRBV7-3	NA	TGTGCCAGCAGCACGGGACAAAATTCACCCCTCCACTTT	CASSTGQNSPLHF
NA	TRBJ1-1	TRBV15	NA	TGTGCCACCAGCAGAGGACAGGTTATTTCGAACACTGAAGCTTTCTTT	CATSRGQVISNTEAFF
NA	TRBJ1-3	TRBV7-8	NA	TGTGCCAGCAGTCTAATAACTAAAAGCTCTGGAAACACCATATATTTT	CASSLITKSSGNTIYF
NA	TRBJ2-5	TRBV4-1	NA	TGCGCCAGCAGCCAAGAGCCCGGGACACCCCAAGAGACCCAGTACTTC	CASSQEPGTPQETQYF
NA	TRBJ2-2	TRBV19	NA	TGTGCCAGTAGCCTATTCGGACTCAACACCGGGGAGCTGTTTTTT	CASSLFGLNTGELFF
TRBD1	TRBJ1-5	TRBV19	NA	TGTGCCAGTGACAGGGGGAGGTCCTATAGCAATCAGCCCCAGCATTTT	CASDRGRSYSNQPQHF
NA	TRBJ2-7	TRBV10-3	NA	TGTGCCATCACCGAGGTGGTTCCTGGCGAGCAGTACTTC	CAITEVVPGEQYF